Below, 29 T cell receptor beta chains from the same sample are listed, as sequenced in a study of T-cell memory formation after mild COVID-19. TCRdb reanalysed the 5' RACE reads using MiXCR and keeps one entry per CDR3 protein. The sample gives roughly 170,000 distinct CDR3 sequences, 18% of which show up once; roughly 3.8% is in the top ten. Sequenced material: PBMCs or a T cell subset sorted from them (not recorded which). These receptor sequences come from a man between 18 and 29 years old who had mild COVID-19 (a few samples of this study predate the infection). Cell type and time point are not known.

CDR3 in DNA: TGCAGTGCCAAAACGGGGGGCGGCTATACGCAGTATTTT. Amino acids: CSAKTGGGYTQYF. The chain has TRBV20-1 and TRBJ2-3; D is perhaps TRBD2 (7 bases). Looked up from germline, CDR1 is DFQATT and CDR2 is SNEGSKA (reference sequence). This CDR3 is built from 13 residues. V was trimmed by 6 bases and J by 7 bases, leaving 17 bases between them.

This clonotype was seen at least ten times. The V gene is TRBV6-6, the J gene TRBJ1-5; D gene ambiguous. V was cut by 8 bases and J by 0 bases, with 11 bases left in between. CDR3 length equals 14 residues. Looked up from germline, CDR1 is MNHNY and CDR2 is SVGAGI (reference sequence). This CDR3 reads CASGPSDSNQPQHF. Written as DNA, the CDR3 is TGTGCCAGCGGACCCTCGGATAGCAATCAGCCCCAGCATTTT.

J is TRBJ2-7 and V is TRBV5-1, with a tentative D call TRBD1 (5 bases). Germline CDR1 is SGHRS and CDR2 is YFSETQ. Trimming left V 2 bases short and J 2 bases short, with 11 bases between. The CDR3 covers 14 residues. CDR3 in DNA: TGCGCCAGCAGCTTAGCCGCAGGGCCCTACGAGCAGTACGTC. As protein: CASSLAAGPYEQYV.

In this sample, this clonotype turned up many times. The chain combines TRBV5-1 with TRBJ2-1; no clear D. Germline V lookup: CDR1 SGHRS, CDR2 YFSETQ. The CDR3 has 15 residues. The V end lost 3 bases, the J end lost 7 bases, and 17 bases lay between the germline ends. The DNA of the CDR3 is TGCGCCAGCAGCTCCCGTCCCGACTCGGTGAATGAGCAGTTCTTC. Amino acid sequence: CASSSRPDSVNEQFF.

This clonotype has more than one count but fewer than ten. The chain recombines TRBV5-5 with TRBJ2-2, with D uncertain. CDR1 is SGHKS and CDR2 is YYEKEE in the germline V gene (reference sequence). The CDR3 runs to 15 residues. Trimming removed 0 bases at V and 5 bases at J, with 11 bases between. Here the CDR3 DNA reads TGTGCCAGCAGCTTGGTAGCAGGTGAAACCGGGGAGCTGTTTTTT. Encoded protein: CASSLVAGETGELFF.

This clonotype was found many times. CDR3: CASSLTGGAGETQYF. In nucleotides, the CDR3 is TGTGCCAGCAGCTTAACCGGGGGGGCAGGAGAGACCCAGTACTTC. This chain connects TRBV7-3 to TRBJ2-5; 8 bases align to TRBD2. V dropped 0 bases and J dropped 4; count of bases not matched to a gene: 4. The CDR3 has 15 amino acids. CDR1 is SGHTA, CDR2 FQGTGA, per germline.

The CDR3 spells CSARDLHTDRYGYTF. The CDR3, as DNA: TGCAGTGCTAGAGATCTACATACCGACAGATATGGCTACACCTTC. The rearrangement links TRBV20-1 to TRBJ1-2; maybe TRBD1 (5 bases). V lost 0 bases and J lost 5, with 16 bases in between. CDR1 is DFQATT and CDR2 is SNEGSKA in the germline V gene (reference sequence). This CDR3 comprises 15 residues.

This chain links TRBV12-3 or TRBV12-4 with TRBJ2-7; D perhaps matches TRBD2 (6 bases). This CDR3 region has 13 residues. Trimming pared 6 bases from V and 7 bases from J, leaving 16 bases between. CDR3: CASSGGYSWEQYF. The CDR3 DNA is TGTGCCAGCAGCGGAGGGTATTCTTGGGAGCAGTACTTC.

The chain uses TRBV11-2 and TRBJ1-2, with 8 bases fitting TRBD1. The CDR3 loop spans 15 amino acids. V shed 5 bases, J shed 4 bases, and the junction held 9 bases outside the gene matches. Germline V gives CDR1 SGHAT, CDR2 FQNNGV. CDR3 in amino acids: CASSPSTGARYGYTF. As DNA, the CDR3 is TGTGCCAGCAGCCCTTCGACAGGGGCGCGCTATGGCTACACCTTC. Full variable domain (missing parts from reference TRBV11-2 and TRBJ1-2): EAGVAQSPRYKIIEKRQSVAFWCNPISGHATLYWYQQILGQGPKLLIQFQNNGVVDDSQLPKDRFSAERLKGVDSTLKIQPAKLEDSAVYLCASSPSTGARYGYTFGSGTRLTVV.

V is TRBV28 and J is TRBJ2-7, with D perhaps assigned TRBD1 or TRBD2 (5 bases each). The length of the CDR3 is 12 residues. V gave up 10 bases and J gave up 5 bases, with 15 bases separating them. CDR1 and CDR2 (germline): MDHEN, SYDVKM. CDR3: CAILRDDDEQYV. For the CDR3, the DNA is TGTGCCATCCTCAGGGACGACGACGAGCAGTACGTC.

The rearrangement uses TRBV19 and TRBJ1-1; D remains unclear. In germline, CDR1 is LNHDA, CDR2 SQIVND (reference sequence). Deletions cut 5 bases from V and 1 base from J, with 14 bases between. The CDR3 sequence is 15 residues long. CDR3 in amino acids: CASSLTDGENTEAFF. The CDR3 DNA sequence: TGTGCCAGTAGTCTGACGGACGGGGAGAACACTGAAGCTTTCTTT.

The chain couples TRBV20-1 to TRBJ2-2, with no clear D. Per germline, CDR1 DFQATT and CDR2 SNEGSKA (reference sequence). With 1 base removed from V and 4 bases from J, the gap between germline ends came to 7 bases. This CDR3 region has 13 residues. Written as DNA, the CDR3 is TGCAGTGCTAGAGCGGGCCCCACCGGGGAGCTGTTTTTT. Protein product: CSARAGPTGELFF.

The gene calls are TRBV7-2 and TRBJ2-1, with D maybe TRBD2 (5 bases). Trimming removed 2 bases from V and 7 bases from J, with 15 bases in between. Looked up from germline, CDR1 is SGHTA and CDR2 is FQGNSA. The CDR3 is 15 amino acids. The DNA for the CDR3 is TGTGCCAGCAGCTTAAGTCCTAGTTCGGGGAATGAGCAGTTCTTC. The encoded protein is CASSLSPSSGNEQFF.

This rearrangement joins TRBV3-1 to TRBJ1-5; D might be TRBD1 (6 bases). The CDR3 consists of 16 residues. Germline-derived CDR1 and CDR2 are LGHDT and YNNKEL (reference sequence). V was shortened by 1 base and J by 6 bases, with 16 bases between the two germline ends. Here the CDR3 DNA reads TGTGCCAGCAGCCAAGGTGTTATGGGGGGCAGTCAGCCCCAGCATTTT. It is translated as CASSQGVMGGSQPQHF.

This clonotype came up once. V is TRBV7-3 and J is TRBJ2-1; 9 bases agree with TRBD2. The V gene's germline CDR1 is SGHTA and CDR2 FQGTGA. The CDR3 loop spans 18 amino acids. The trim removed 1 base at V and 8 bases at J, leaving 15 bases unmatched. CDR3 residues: CASSLRPGRRGGIHEQFF. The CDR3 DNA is TGTGCCAGCAGCTTAAGGCCCGGTCGGCGGGGGGGTATTCATGAGCAGTTCTTC.

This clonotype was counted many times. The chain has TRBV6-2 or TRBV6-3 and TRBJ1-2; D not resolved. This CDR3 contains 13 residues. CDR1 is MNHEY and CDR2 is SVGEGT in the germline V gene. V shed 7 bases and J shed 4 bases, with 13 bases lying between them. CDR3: CASTDRRSYGYTF. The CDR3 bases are TGTGCCAGCACCGACCGGCGGAGCTATGGCTACACCTTC.

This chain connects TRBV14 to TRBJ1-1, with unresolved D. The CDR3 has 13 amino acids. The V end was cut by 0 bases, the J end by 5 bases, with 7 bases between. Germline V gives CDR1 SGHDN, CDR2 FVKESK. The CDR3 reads CASSQEQKTEAFF. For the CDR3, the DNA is TGTGCCAGCAGCCAAGAACAGAAAACTGAAGCTTTCTTT.

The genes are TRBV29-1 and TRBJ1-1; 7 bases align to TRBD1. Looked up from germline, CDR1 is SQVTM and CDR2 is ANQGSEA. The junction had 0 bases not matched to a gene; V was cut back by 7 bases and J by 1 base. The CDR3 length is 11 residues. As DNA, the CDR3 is TGCAGCGGGACAGGGAACACTGAAGCTTTCTTT. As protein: CSGTGNTEAFF.

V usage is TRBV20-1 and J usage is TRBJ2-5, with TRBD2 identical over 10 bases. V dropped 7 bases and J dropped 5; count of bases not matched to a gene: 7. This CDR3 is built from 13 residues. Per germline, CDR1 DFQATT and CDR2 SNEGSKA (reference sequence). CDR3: CSGERGGEETQYF. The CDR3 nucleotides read TGCAGTGGCGAGCGGGGGGGCGAGGAGACCCAGTACTTC.

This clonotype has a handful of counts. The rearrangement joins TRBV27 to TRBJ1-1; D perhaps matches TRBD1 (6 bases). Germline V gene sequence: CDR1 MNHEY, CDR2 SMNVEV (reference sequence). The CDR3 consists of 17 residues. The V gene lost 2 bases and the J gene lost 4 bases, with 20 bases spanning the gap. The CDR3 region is CASSLTRGPGGLTEAFF. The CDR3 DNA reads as TGTGCCAGCAGTTTAACTCGGGGGCCTGGGGGGCTCACTGAAGCTTTCTTT.

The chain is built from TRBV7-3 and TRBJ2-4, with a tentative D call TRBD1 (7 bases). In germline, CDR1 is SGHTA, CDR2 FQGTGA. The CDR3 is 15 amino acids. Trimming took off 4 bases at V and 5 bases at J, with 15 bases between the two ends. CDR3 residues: CASSYRGDRQNIQYF. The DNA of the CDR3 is TGTGCCAGCAGCTACCGCGGGGACAGACAAAACATTCAGTACTTC.

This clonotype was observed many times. The CDR3 loop is CASSPPTGDGNTEAFF. The DNA for the CDR3 is TGTGCCAGCAGTCCCCCGACAGGGGATGGGAACACTGAAGCTTTCTTT. The chain joins TRBV6-6 to TRBJ1-1; 8 bases align to TRBD1. Trimming removed 5 bases from V and 1 base from J; junction bases left unmatched: 9. Germline V gives CDR1 MNHNY, CDR2 SVGAGI (reference sequence). The CDR3 sequence is 16 residues long.

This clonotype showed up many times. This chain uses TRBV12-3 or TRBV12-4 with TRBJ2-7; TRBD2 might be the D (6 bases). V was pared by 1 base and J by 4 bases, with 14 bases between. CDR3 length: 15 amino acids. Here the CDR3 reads CASSLEAGGGYEQYV. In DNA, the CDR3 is TGTGCCAGCAGTTTAGAGGCCGGGGGTGGGTACGAGCAGTACGTC.

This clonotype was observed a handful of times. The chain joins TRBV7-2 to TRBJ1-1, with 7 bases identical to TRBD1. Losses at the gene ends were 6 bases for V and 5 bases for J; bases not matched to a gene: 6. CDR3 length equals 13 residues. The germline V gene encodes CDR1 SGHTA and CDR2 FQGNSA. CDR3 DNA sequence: TGTGCCAGCAGGACCTACAGGGGAACTGAAGCTTTCTTT. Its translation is CASRTYRGTEAFF.

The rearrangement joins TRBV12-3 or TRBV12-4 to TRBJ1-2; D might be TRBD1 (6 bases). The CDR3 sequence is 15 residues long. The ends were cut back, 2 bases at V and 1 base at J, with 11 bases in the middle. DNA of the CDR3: TGTGCCAGCAGTTTACGGGGGGCCGTTAACTATGGCTACACCTTC. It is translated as CASSLRGAVNYGYTF.

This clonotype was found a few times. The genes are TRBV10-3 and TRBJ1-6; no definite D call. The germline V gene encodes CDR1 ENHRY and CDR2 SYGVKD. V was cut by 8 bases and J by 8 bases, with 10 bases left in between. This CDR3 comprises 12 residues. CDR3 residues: CAIGGSDSPLHF. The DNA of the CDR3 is TGTGCCATCGGCGGATCGGATTCACCCCTCCACTTT.

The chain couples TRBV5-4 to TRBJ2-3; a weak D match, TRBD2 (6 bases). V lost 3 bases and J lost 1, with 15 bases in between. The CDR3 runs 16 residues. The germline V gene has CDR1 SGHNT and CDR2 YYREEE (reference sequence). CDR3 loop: CASSSTAQRGTDTQYF. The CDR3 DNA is TGTGCCAGCAGCTCGACCGCCCAGCGGGGCACAGATACGCAGTATTTT.

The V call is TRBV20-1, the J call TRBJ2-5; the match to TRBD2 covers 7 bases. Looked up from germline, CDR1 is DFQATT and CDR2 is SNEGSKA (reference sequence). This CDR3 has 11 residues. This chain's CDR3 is CGIAGQETQYF. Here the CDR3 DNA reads TGCGGGATAGCGGGCCAAGAGACCCAGTACTTC.

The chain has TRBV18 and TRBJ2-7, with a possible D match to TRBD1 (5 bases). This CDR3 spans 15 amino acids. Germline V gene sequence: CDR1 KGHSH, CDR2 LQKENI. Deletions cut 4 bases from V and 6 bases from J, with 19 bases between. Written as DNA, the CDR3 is TGTGCCAGCTCACTGCAACAGGTCCCCCCGGGCGAGCAGTACTTC. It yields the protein CASSLQQVPPGEQYF.